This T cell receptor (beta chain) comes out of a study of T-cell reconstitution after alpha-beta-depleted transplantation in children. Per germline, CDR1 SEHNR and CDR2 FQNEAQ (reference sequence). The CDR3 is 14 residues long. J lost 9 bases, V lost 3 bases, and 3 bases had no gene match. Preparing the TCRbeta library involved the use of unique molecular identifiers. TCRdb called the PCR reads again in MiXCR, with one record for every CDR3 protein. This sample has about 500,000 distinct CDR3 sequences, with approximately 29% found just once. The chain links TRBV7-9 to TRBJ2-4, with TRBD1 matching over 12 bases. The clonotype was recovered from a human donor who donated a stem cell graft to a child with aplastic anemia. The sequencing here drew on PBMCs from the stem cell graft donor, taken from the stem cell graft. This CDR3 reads CASSFAGQGAIQYF. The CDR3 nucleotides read TGTGCCAGCAGCTTTGCGGGACAGGGGGCCATTCAGTACTTC.